This T cell receptor beta chain was recorded in a study of cytomegalovirus exposure and HLA in healthy donors (dated by TCRdb to between 2016 and 2019). Study-wide context: The 666 repertoires of the first cohort and the roughly 120 validation repertoires were produced on the same platform, according to a later analysis. To predict cytomegalovirus infection status, the study brought together high-throughput TCR immunosequencing, statistical association of individual TCRs with disease status, and machine learning. A separate validation cohort of more than 100 different subjects was used in addition to the roughly 700-subject first cohort. The study aimed to test whether signatures of past pathogen exposure could be identified by cataloging public T cell receptors.

Ends trimmed: V by 10 bases, J by 1 base; bases unmatched to a gene: 5. The CDR3 covers 14 residues, taking in both the cysteine and the phenylalanine. Of all the DNA, just the CDR3 is kept, 42 bases in frame from base 1. From the germline V gene (reference sequence), CDR1 is SEHNR and CDR2 is FQNEAQ. Overall results and qualifications from the work: Across donors, most TCR sequences were observed very rarely, whereas some public TCRs were present in many individuals. The study gave a list of about 150 TCR beta chains associated with cytomegalovirus. A few of the identified cytomegalovirus-associated TCR beta chains were confirmed in vitro to be specific for cytomegalovirus antigens. The classifier was reported to diagnose cytomegalovirus status with high specificity and sensitivity in both the original cohort and the validation cohort. The authors suggested that the approach could potentially be extended to other disease states and immunological phenotypes. A later analysis had no HLA typing for the validation cohort, so co-occurrence there was scored across all 120 or so repertoires. A later analysis found that TCRs clustered in the first cohort also tended to co-occur in the 120 validation repertoires, with approximately 95% of cluster scores above 0.

This clone was counted only a few times. Its specific antigen is unknown. Base-call qualities are not available, and no considerably larger clone is one nucleotide away. Receptor libraries were prepared by the immunoSEQ multiplex PCR assay. The study's processing was this. To diagnose cytomegalovirus status from the catalog of TCR beta chain sequences, a statistical classification framework was built. The clones in this table, taken by TCRdb from immuneACCESS, are in-frame only. Not every clone is retained; where verified, under half of the shortfall comes from an unresolved V gene, and the cause of the rest is unknown. V and J calls and clone size are copied from that table; D and trimming were computed from the DNA. The sample table holds about 120,000 clones, of which approximately 89% were seen once. The leading ten clones occupy 0.95% to 1.5% of the sample. Donors formed part of the validation cohort, which comprised about 130 subjects and was distinct from the first cohort of 666 subjects.

The chain is assembled from TRBV7-9 and TRBJ1-3; 9 junctional bases match TRBD1. The specimen sequenced was PBMCs. This TCR was sampled from a woman younger than 35 in good health and CMV-seronegative. The CDR3 reads as follows: CAIGTGTSGNTIYF. The bases read TGTGCCATTGGGACAGGGACTTCTGGAAACACCATATATTTT.